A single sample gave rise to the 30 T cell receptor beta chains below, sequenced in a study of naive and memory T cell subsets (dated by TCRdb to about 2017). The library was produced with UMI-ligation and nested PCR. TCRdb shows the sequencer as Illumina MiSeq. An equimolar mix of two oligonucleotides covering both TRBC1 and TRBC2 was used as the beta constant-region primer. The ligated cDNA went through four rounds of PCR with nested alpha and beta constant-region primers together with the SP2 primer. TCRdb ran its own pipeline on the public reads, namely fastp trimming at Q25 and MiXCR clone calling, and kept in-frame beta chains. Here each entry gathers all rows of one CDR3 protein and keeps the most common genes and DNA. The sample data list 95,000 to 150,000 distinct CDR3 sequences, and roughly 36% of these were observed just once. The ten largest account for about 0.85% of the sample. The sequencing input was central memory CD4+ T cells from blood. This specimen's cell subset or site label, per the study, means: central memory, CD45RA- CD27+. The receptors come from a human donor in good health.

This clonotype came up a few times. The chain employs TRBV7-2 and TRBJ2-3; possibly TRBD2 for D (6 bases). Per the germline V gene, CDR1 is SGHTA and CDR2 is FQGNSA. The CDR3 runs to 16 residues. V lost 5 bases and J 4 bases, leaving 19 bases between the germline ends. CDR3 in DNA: TGTGCCAGCAGCCCGGGGACTTTCAGGTCGGCAGATACGCAGTATTTT. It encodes CASSPGTFRSADTQYF.

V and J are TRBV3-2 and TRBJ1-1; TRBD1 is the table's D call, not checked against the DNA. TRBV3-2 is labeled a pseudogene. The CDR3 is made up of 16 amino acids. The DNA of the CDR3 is TGTGCCAGCAGCCAAGAGGGGGACAGAGAGAACACTGAAGCTTTCTTT. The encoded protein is CASSQEGDRENTEAFF.

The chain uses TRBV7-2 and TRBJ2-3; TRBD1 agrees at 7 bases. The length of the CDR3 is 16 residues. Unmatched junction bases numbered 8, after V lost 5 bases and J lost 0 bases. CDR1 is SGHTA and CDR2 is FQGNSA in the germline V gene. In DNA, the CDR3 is TGTGCCAGCAGCCCCCAGACAGGGCTAAGCACAGATACGCAGTATTTT. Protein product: CASSPQTGLSTDTQYF.

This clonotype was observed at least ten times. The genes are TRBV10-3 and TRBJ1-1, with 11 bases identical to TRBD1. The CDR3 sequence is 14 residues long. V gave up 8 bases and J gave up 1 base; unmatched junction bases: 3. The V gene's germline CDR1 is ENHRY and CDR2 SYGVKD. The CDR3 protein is CAIGTGGENTEAFF. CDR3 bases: TGTGCCATCGGGACAGGGGGGGAGAACACTGAAGCTTTCTTT.

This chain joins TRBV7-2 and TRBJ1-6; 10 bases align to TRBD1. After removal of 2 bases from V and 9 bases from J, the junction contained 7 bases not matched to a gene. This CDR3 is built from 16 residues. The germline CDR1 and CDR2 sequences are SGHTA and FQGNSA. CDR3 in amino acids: CASSLKMGQGTSPLHF. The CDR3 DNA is TGTGCCAGCAGCTTAAAGATGGGACAGGGGACTTCACCCCTCCACTTT.

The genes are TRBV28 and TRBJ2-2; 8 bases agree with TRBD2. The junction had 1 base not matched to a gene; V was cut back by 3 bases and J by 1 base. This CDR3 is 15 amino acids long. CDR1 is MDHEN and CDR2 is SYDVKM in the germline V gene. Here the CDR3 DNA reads TGTGCCAGCAGTTTCACTAGCGGGAACACCGGGGAGCTGTTTTTT. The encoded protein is CASSFTSGNTGELFF.

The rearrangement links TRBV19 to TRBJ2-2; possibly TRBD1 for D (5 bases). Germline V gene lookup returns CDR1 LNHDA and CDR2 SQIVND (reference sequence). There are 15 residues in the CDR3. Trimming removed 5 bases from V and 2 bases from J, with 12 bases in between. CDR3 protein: CASSPQGVNTGELFF. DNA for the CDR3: TGTGCCAGTAGTCCCCAGGGCGTAAACACCGGGGAGCTGTTTTTT.

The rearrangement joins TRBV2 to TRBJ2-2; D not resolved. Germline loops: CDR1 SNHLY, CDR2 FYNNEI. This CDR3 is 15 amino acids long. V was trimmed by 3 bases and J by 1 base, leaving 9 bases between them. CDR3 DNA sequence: TGTGCCAGCAGTGAGAACAGAATGAACACCGGGGAGCTGTTTTTT. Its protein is CASSENRMNTGELFF. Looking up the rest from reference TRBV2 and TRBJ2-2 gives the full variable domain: EPEVTQTPSHQVTQMGQEVILRCVPISNHLYFYWYRQILGQKVEFLVSFYNNEISEKSEIFDDQFSVERPDGSNFTLKIRSTKLEDSAMYFCASSENRMNTGELFFGEGSRLTVL.

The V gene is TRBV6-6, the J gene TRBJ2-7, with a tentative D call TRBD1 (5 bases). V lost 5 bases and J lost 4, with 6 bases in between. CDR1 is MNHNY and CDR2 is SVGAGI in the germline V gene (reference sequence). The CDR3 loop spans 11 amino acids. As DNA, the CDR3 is TGTGCCAGCAGTACAGGTTACGAGCAGTACTTC. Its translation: CASSTGYEQYF.

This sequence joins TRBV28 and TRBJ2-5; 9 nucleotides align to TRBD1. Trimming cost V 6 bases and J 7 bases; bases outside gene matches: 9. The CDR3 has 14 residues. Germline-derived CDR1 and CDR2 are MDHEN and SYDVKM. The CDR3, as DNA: TGTGCCAGCAGCGGTGGGACAGGGTCGGGGACCCAGTACTTC. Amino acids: CASSGGTGSGTQYF.

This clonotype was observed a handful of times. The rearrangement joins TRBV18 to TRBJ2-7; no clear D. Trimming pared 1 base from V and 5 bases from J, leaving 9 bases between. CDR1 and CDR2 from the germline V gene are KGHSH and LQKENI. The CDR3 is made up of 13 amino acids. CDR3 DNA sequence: TGTGCCAGCTCACCACTTCCGGTCCACGAGCAGTACTTC. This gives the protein CASSPLPVHEQYF.

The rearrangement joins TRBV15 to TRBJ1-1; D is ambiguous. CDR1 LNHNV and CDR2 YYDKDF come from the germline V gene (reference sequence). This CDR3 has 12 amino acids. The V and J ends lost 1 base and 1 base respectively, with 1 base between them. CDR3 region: CATSRANTEAFF. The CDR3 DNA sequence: TGTGCCACCAGCAGAGCGAACACTGAAGCTTTCTTT.

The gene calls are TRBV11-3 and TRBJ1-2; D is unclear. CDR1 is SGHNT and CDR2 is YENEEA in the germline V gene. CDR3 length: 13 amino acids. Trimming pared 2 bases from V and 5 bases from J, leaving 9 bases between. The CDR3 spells CASSLPPRYGYTF. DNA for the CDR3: TGTGCCAGCAGCTTACCCCCGCGATATGGCTACACCTTC.

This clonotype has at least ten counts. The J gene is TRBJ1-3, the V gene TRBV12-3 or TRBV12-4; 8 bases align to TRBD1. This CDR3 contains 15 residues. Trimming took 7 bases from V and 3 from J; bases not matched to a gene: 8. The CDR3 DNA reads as TGTGCCAGCAAACCGTCAGGGGGCTTTGGAAACACCATATATTTT. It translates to CASKPSGGFGNTIYF.

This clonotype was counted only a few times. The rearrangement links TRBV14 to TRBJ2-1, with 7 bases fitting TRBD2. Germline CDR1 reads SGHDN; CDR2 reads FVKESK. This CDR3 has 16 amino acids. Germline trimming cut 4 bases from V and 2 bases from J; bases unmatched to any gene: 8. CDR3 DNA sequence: TGTGCCAGCAGCCGAGGTCCAGCGGGGCCCTACAATGAGCAGTTCTTC. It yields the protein CASSRGPAGPYNEQFF.

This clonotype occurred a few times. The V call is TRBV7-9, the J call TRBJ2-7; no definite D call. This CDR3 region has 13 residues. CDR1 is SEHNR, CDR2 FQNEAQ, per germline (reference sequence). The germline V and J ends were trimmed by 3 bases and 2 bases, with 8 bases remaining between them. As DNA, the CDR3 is TGTGCCAGCAGCTTGGACGCGACCTACGAGCAGTACTTC. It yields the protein CASSLDATYEQYF.

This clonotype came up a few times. DNA for the CDR3: TGTGCCAGCAGTCTCTCCGGGACAGGGGGCATCAATCAGCCCCAGCATTTT. It codes for CASSLSGTGGINQPQHF. This rearrangement joins TRBV12-3 or TRBV12-4 to TRBJ1-5, with 12 bases lining up with TRBD1. V trimming: 5 bases; J trimming: 3 bases; junction bases outside the gene matches: 8. This CDR3 contains 17 residues.

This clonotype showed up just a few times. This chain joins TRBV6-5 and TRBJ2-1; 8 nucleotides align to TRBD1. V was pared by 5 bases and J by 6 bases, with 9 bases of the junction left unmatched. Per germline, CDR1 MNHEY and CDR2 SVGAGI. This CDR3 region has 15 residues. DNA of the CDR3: TGTGCCAGCAGTCGACAGGGGACGGGTCTCAATGAGCAGTTCTTC. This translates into CASSRQGTGLNEQFF.

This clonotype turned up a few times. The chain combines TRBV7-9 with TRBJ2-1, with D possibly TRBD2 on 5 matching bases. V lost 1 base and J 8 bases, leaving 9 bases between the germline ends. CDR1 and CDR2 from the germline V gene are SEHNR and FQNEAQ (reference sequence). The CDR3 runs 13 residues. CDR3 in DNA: TGTGCCAGCAGCTTAGGAGTGCGGGATGAGCAGTTCTTC. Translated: CASSLGVRDEQFF.

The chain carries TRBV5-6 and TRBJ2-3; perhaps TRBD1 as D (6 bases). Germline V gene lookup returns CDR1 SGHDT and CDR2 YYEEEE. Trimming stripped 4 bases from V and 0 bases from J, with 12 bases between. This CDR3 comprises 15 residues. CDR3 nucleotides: TGTGCCAGCAGCCCGAACAGGGTCAGCACAGATACGCAGTATTTT. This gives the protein CASSPNRVSTDTQYF.

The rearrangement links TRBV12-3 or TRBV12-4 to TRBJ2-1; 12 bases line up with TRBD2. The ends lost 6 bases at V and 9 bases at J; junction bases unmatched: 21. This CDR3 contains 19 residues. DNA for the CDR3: TGTGCCAGCAGCCAAAGACTAGCGGGAGTGGAATCGGTGTTCGGTGAGCAGTTCTTC. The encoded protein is CASSQRLAGVESVFGEQFF.

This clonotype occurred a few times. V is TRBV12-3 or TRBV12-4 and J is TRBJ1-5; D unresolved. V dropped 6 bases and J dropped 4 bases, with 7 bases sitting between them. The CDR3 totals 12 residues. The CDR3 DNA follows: TGTGCCAGCAGGACGACTAATCAGCCCCAGCATTTT. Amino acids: CASRTTNQPQHF.

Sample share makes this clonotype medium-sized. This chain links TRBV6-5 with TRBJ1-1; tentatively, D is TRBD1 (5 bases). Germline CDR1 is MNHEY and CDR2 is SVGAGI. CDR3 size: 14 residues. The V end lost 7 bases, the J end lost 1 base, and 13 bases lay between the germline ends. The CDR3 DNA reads TGTGCCAGCAATCCGGGCAGGGAGAACACTGAAGCTTTCTTT. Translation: CASNPGRENTEAFF.

DNA for the CDR3: TGTGCCAGCAGCCACCCGGGACAGGGGCGGGGCACTGAAGCTTTCTTT. It yields the protein CASSHPGQGRGTEAFF. This chain links TRBV4-2 with TRBJ1-1; the match to TRBD1 covers 10 bases. CDR1 is LGHNA and CDR2 is YNFKEQ in the germline V gene. This CDR3 comprises 16 residues. The trim removed 3 bases at V and 4 bases at J, leaving 8 bases unmatched.

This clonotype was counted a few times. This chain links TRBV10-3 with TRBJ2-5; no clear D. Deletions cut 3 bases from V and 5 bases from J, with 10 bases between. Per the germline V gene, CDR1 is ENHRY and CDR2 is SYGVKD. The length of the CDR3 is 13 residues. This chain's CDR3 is CAISELGWETQYF. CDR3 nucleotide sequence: TGTGCCATCAGTGAATTGGGATGGGAGACCCAGTACTTC.

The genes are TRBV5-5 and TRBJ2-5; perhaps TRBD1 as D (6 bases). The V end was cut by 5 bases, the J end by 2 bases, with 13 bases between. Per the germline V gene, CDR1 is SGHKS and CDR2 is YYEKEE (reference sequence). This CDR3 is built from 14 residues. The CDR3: CASSNQGWQETQYF. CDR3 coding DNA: TGTGCCAGCAGTAATCAGGGGTGGCAAGAGACCCAGTACTTC.

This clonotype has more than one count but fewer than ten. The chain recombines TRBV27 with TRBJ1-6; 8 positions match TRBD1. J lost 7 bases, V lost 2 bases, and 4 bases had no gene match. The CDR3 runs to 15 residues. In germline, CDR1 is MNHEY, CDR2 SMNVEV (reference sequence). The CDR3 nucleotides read TGTGCCAGCAGTTTACGACAGGGGAACAATTCACCCCTCCACTTT. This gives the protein CASSLRQGNNSPLHF.

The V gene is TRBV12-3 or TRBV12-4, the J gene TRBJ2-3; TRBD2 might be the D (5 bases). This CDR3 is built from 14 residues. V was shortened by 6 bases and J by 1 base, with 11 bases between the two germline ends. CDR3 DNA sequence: TGTGCCAGCAGATTTAGCGCCGGCACAGATACGCAGTATTTT. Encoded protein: CASRFSAGTDTQYF.

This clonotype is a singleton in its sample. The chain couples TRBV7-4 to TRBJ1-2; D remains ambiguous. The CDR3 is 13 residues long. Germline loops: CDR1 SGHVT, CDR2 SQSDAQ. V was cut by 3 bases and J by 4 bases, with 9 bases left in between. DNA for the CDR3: TGTGCCAGCAGCTTTTCTACAGCCTATGGCTACACCTTC. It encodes CASSFSTAYGYTF.

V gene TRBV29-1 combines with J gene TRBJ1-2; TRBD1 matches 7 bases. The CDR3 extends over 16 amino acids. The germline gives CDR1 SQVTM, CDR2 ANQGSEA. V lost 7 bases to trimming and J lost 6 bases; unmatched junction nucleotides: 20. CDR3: CSGLTGVISNLHGYTF. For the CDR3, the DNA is TGCAGCGGGCTAACAGGGGTTATATCCAATCTTCATGGCTACACCTTC.